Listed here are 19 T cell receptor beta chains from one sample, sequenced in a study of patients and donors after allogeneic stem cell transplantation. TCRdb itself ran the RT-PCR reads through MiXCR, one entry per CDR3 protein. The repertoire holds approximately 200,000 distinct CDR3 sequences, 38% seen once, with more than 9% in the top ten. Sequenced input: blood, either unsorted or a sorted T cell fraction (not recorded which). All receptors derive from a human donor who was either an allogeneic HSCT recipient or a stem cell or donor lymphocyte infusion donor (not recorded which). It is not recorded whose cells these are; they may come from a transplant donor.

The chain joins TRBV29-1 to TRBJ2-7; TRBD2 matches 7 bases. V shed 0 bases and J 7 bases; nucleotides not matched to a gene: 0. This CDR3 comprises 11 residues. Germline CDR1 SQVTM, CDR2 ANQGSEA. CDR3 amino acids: CSVEERGEQYF. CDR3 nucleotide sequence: TGCAGCGTTGAAGAGCGGGGGGAGCAGTACTTC.

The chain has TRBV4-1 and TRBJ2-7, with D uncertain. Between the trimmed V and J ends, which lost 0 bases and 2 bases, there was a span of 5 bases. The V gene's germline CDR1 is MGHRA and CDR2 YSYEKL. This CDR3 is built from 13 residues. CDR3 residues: CASSQESAYEQYF. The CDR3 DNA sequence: TGCGCCAGCAGCCAAGAATCCGCCTACGAGCAGTACTTC.

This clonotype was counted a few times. CDR3 sequence: CASSDDRLNTGELFF. CDR3 DNA: TGTGCCAGCAGCGACGACAGGCTCAACACCGGGGAGCTGTTTTTT. The gene calls are TRBV5-6 and TRBJ2-2; tentative D call: TRBD1 (6 bases). From germline, CDR1 is SGHDT and CDR2 YYEEEE. The CDR3 loop spans 15 amino acids. V was clipped by 4 bases and J by 2 bases, with 12 bases between them.

The chain's CDR3 is CAIKVQGGTEAFF. CDR3 DNA: TGTGCCATCAAGGTTCAAGGTGGCACTGAAGCTTTCTTT. The rearrangement links TRBV10-3 to TRBJ1-1; no clear D. This CDR3 has 13 residues. Germline assignment: CDR1 ENHRY and CDR2 SYGVKD. V was shortened by 7 bases and J by 4 bases, with 13 bases between the two germline ends.

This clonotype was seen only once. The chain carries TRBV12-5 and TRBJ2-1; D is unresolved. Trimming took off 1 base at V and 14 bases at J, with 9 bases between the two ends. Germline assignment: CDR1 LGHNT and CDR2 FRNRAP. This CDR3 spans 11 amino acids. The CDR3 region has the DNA TGTGCTAGTGGTTTGGGGCCTGACGAGTTCTTC. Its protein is CASGLGPDEFF.

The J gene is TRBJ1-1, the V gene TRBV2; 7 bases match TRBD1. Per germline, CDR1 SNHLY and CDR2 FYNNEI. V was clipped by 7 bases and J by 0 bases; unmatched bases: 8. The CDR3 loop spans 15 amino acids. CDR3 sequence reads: CASNSDRALNTEAFF. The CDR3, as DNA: TGTGCCAGCAACTCAGACAGGGCCCTGAACACTGAAGCTTTCTTT.

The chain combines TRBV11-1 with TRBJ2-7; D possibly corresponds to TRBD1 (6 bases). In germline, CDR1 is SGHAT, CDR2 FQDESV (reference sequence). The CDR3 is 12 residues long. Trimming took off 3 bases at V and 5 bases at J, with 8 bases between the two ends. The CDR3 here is CASSLNRDEQYF. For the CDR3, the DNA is TGTGCCAGCAGCTTGAACAGGGACGAGCAGTACTTC.

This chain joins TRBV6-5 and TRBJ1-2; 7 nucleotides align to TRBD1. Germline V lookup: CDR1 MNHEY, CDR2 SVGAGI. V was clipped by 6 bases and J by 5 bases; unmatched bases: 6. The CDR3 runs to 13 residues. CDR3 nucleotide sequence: TGTGCCAGCAGCAGGGGGTCTTCTTATGGCTACACCTTC. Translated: CASSRGSSYGYTF.

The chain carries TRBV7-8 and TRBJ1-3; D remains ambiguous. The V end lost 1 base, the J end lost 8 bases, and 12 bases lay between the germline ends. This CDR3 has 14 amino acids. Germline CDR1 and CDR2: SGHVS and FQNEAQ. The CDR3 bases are TGTGCCAGCAGCTTAGGGGGATTTACCGACACCATATATTTT. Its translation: CASSLGGFTDTIYF.

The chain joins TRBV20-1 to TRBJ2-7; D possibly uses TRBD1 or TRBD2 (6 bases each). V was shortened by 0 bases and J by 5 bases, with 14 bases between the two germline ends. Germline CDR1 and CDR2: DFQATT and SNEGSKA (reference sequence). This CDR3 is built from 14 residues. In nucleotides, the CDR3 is TGCAGTGCTAGAGAAGGGGGGCCCATCGACGAGCAGTACTTC. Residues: CSAREGGPIDEQYF.

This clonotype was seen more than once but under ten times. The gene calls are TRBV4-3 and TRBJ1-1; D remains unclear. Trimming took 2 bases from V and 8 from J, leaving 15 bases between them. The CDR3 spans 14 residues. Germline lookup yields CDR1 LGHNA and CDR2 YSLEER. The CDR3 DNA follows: TGCGCCAGCAGCCAACACAGAGGGTTTTCGGAAGCTTTCTTT. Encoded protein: CASSQHRGFSEAFF.

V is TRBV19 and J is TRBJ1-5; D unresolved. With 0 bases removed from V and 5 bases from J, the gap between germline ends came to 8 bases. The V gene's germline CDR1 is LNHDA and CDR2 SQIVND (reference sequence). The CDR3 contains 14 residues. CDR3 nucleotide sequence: TGTGCCAGTAGTATAGAACGGAGGGATCAGCCCCAGCATTTT. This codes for CASSIERRDQPQHF.

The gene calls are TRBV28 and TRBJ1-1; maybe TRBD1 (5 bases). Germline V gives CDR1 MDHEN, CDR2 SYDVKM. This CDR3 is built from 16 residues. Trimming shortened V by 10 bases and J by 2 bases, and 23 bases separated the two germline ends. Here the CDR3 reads CATRPWGSPGNTEAFF. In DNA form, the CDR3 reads TGTGCCACCCGTCCTTGGGGGTCACCGGGAAACACTGAAGCTTTCTTT.

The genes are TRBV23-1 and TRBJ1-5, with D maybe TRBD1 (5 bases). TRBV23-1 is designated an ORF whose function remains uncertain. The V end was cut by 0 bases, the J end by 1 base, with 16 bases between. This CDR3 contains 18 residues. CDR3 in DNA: TGCGCCAGCAGTCAATCACCCGTTCAGGGAGGGAGCAATCAGCCCCAGCATTTT. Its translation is CASSQSPVQGGSNQPQHF.

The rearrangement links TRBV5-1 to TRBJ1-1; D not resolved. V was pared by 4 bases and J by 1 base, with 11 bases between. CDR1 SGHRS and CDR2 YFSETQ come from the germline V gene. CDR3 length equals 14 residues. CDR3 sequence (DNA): TGCGCCAGCAGCCCGTACTCCGCGAACACTGAAGCTTTCTTT. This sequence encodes CASSPYSANTEAFF.

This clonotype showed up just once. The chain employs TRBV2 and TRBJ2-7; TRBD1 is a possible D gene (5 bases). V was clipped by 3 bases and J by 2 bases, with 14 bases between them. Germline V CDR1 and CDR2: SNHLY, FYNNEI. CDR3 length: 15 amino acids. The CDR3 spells CASSDSRARTYEQYF. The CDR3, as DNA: TGTGCCAGCAGTGACTCCAGGGCCCGGACCTACGAGCAGTACTTC. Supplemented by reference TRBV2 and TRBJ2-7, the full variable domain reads EPEVTQTPSHQVTQMGQEVILRCVPISNHLYFYWYRQILGQKVEFLVSFYNNEISEKSEIFDDQFSVERPDGSNFTLKIRSTKLEDSAMYFCASSDSRARTYEQYFGPGTRLTVT.

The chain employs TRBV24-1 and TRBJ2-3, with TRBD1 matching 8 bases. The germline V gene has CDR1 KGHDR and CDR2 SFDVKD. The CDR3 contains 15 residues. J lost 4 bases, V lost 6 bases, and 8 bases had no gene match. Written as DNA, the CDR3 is TGTGCCACCAGTCCCCAGGGACAGGACTCAGATACGCAGTATTTT. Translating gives CATSPQGQDSDTQYF.

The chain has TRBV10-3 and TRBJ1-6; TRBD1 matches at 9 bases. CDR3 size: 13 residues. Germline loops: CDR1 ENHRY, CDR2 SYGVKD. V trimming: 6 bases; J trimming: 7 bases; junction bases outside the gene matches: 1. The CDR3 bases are TGTGCCATCAGGGGACAGGGAAATTCACCCCTCCACTTT. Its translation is CAIRGQGNSPLHF.

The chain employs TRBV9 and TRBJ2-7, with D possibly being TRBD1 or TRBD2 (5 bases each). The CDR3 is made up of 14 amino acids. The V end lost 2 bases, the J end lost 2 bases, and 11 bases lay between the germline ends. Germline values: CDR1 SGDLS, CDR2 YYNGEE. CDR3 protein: CASSVSGTTYEQYF. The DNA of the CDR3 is TGTGCCAGCAGCGTCTCCGGGACCACCTACGAGCAGTACTTC.